This T cell receptor beta chain was recorded in a study of blood T cells in healthy people across ages (dated by TCRdb to 2013 to 2016). Study-level background: In model experiments, roughly one uniquely barcoded TCR beta cDNA molecule per two T cells was captured by template switching. Age-related changes in TCR beta repertoire diversity were measured in the study by deep sequencing normalized with unique cDNA molecular identifiers. Donors of different ages were randomly distributed across sequencing lanes to avoid experimental bias. For two donors (one aged 18 to 30 and one aged 80 or older), the study analyzed two additional independent replicas of 1 million unique cDNA reads from the same blood draw. The donors were split into four age groups: young (average approximately 16 years), middle-aged (more than 35), aged (more than 60) and long-lived (under 85). General study outcomes and caveats: Because the CMV infection status of the donors was unknown, age-related changes in expanded clonotypes may potentially have been confounded. Compared with the aged group, more naive CD4+ T cells, fewer expanded clones and increased TCR diversity were shown by the long-lived group, suggesting age selection. Estimates of total diversity based on one million sequenced T cells were considered lower bounds and underestimates. Since profiling was done on bulk unsorted PBMCs, naive and antigen-experienced compartments could not be conclusively compared. Observed TCR beta diversity per million T cells fell roughly linearly with age, and a significant reduction was already apparent by age around 40. There was a strong correlation between observed TCR beta diversity and the percentage of naive T cells measured by flow cytometry.

On this clonotype: The specificity of this receptor is unknown. One base away there is no much larger clone; base qualities are not given.

The CDR3 measures 16 amino acids from cysteine to phenylalanine. Only the CDR3 DNA is retained, 48 bases long and in frame from the first base. Trimmed from V: 1 base; trimmed from J: 2 bases; junction bases lacking a gene match: 7. From the germline V gene, CDR1 is SGHTA and CDR2 is FQGNSA. The protocol used for the library was 5' RACE. These reads were obtained on an Illumina HiSeq 2500. The second PCR ran for roughly 6 to 11 cycles and used a J-beta primer mix along with a sample-barcoded 5' primer. A template-switch 5' adaptor carrying 12 random nucleotides introduced a unique molecular identifier onto each TCR beta cDNA molecule. Each sample yielded at least 2.5 million CDR3-containing paired-end reads. First-strand cDNA was synthesized from all RNA with the Mint cDNA synthesis kit, primed by a TRBC-specific oligonucleotide. Following uracil-DNA glycosylase treatment, a first 18-cycle PCR with universal primers M1SS and BC2_uni_R was performed on all cDNA. In the original analysis: For normalization, 1 million high-quality reads, each with a distinct molecular identifier, were randomly selected from each sample. Instead of being binned into consensus sequences, reads with shared molecular identifiers were discarded. MiTCR, run with a Q25 quality threshold and the strictest error-elimination algorithm, handled CDR3 identification, clonotype clustering and error correction. A nonparametric unseen species model with Euler transformation was used to estimate a lower bound on total TCR beta diversity. TCRdb reworked the public reads: Q25 trimming with fastp, MiXCR clone assembly, productive beta chains retained. Each CDR3 protein gets just one entry, which takes the most common genes and DNA from the rows behind it. TCRdb's processing, not the study's, gives the V and J calls here. The sample includes around 1,600,000 distinct CDR3 sequences, with approximately 43% observed a single time. About 4% of the sample comes from the top ten.

The roughly 38 donors, aged about 6 to 95 years, were systemically healthy Caucasian individuals from Russia. Each donor gave around 9.5 milliliters of peripheral blood, collected into EDTA-treated Vacutainer tubes. Ficoll-Paque density-gradient centrifugation was used to isolate PBMCs, with at least 6.5 million obtained per sample. Trizol reagent was used to extract total RNA from PBMCs, with at least 5.5 micrograms per sample. For every donor, flow cytometry on a PBMC aliquot measured the percentage of naive CD45RAhigh/CD27high T cells. The sample taken for sequencing was blood. This clonotype was obtained from a woman aged 18-35 years in good health. The chain couples TRBV7-2 to TRBJ1-1, and 7 junctional nucleotides match TRBD1. The CDR3 here reads CASSLDRTGGNTEAFF. The sequenced DNA is TGTGCCAGCAGCTTAGACCGGACAGGCGGCAACACTGAAGCTTTCTTT.